The source of this T cell receptor beta chain is a study of blood T cell repertoires in COVID-19. The overall study: Sites in the United States, Italy and Spain provided acute and convalescent COVID-19 samples. The cDNA or gDNA used as material had been derived from T cells, B-cell-depleted T cells, or PBMCs.

The authors' processing: By means of reference gene primer amplification, nucleated cell counts were estimated. Assay: immunoSEQ multiplex PCR; the TCRdb copy retains only in-frame clones and omits some. D and trimming were read from the DNA, whereas the V and J calls and clone size are those reported in that table. Among 200,000 to 250,000 clones listed, more than 75% were seen once. The V gene's germline CDR1 is SGHRS and CDR2 YFSETQ. With 7 bases removed from V and 4 bases from J, the gap between germline ends came to 23 bases. This CDR3 contains 16 residues. The specimen sequenced was peripheral blood. The clonotype originates from an elderly man with acute or convalescent COVID-19. The chain links TRBV5-1 to TRBJ1-1; D is possibly TRBD1 (6 bases). CDR3 in amino acids: CASGPGHSSQGTEAFF. The DNA of the CDR3 is TGCGCCAGCGGCCCGGGACACAGCTCCCAAGGCACTGAAGCTTTCTTT.